The clone carrying this TCR beta chain was seen repeatedly, ten times or more. This specimen belongs to a study of T cells in Graves' hyperthyroidism and ophthalmopathy. RNA transcripts provided the source from which TCR beta CDR3 regions were amplified. HTBI primers drove first-round RT-PCR of the TCR CDR3. TCRdb reanalysed the multiplex PCR reads using MiXCR and keeps one entry per CDR3 protein. The sample carries about 210,000 distinct CDR3 sequences, roughly 17% recorded once. Each diagnosis was grounded in clinical symptoms, serum thyroxine and TRAb, thyroid ultrasound, and orbital computed tomography. The length of the CDR3 is 14 residues. Germline loops: CDR1 SGHTA, CDR2 FQGNSA. J lost 4 bases, V lost 3 bases, and 2 bases had no gene match.

The clonotype originates from a man over 45 with Graves' hyperthyroidism. The chain is built from TRBV7-2 and TRBJ2-1, with TRBD2 matching over 8 bases. Sequencing was carried out using blood. The CDR3 sequence is CASSFERGYNEQFF. DNA of the CDR3: TGTGCCAGCAGCTTTGAGCGGGGGTACAATGAGCAGTTCTTC. The complete variable domain, with remaining parts taken from reference TRBV7-2 and TRBJ2-1, reads GAGVSQSPSNKVTEKGKDVELRCDPISGHTALYWYRQSLGQGLEFLIYFQGNSAPDKSGLPSDRFSAERTGGSVSTLTIQRTQQEDSAVYLCASSFERGYNEQFFGPGTRLTVL.